This T cell receptor beta chain was identified during a study of cytomegalovirus exposure and HLA in healthy donors. Regarding the study as a whole: Cytomegalovirus association was assigned to under 200 TCR beta chains.

About this clone: Its antigen is not known.

The PCR had 60 Vbeta and 13 Jbeta primers. The repertoire was sequenced with immunoSEQ multiplex PCR; TCRdb's copy has only in-frame clones and lacks some. The data show fewer than 130,000 clones, with 76% seen just once and around 15% held by the top ten. Sequences were obtained from PBMCs. The TCR originated in a man aged 30 to 39 in good health and CMV-seropositive.

CDR3 DNA: TGTGCCTGGAGTGAGGCCGAGGGGACCCAGTACTTC. This translates into CAWSEAEGTQYF. The chain links TRBV30 to TRBJ2-5; the D gene is possibly TRBD2 (5 bases). There are 12 residues in the CDR3. V dropped 1 base and J dropped 7 bases, with 10 bases sitting between them. The germline CDR1 and CDR2 sequences are GTSNPN and SVGIG (reference sequence).